These T cell receptor beta chains were read from a single sample in a study of OX40 agonist ivuxolimab in advanced cancers. Measured with immunoSEQ multiplex PCR; TCRdb has only the in-frame clones, and not every one. This table has approximately 50,000 clones, over 80% appearing once. The material sequenced was CD4+ or CD8+ T cells sorted from blood, taken in a trial of the OX40 agonist ivuxolimab. The receptors derive from an adult with an advanced solid tumor such as melanoma, head and neck, liver or kidney cancer. Each CDR3 is given with its conserved first and last residue. The D gene is left open where the match is weak. Not every row has a clone size; where given, it reads once, few, many or a size class.

TRBV13	TRBJ2-3	TRBD2	NA	TGTGCCAGCAGCTTAACTAGCGGGCAAAGGGCAGATACGCAGTATTTT	CASSLTSGQRADTQYF
TRBV7-9	TRBJ2-7	TRBD1	NA	TGTGCCAGCAGCCCAGGACAGGGGGCGTACGAGCAGTACTTC	CASSPGQGAYEQYF
TRBV6-1	TRBJ1-6	NA	once	TGTGCCAGCAGTGAATCCGACATCTATAATTCACCCCTCCACTTT	CASSESDIYNSPLHF
TRBV6-1	TRBJ2-5	TRBD2	NA	TGTGCCAGCAGTGAAGGACGGACTAGCGGGAGGGAGACCCAGTACTTC	CASSEGRTSGRETQYF
TRBV9	TRBJ2-6	NA	NA	TGTGCCAGCAGCAAACAGATTGGGGCGGGCACTGGGGCCAACGTCCTGACTTTC	CASSKQIGAGTGANVLTF
TRBV19	TRBJ1-2	NA	NA	TGTGCCAGTAGTATTGTCAGGGTGGGGTCTAACTATGGCTACACCTTC	CASSIVRVGSNYGYTF
TRBV4-3	TRBJ1-2	TRBD1	few	TGCGCCAGCAGCCAAGATGGGAACAGGGGTGGCTACACCTTC	CASSQDGNRGGYTF
TRBV30	TRBJ2-7	NA	NA	TGTGCCTGGAGCCCCCTGGGGGGTTACGAGCAGTACTTC	CAWSPLGGYEQYF
TRBV5-4	TRBJ1-2	NA	NA	TGTGCCAGCAGTGGGGACAATCTCTATGGCTACACCTTC	CASSGDNLYGYTF
TRBV6-5	TRBJ1-1	NA	NA	TGTGCCAGCAGTTACTCGCGGACGGTTGAAGCTTTCTTT	CASSYSRTVEAFF
TRBV2	TRBJ2-1	NA	once	TGTGCCAGCAGTGAAGCTGAGTACAATGAGCAGTTCTTC	CASSEAEYNEQFF
TRBV7-2	TRBJ1-2	TRBD1	once	TGTGCCAGCAGCTTCTCGGGACAGGGACAGGTCGTCACCTTC	CASSFSGQGQVVTF